This passage covers 32 T cell receptor beta chains from one sample sequenced in a study of blood T cells in healthy people across ages. The use of a sample-barcoded 5' primer and a J-beta primer mix characterized a second PCR of roughly 6 to 11 cycles. TCRdb independently ran MiXCR on the 5' RACE reads; one entry per CDR3 protein. Among hundreds of thousands of distinct CDR3 sequences, under 80% were seen once, and the ten largest hold roughly a quarter. Sequencing used blood. The receptors derive from a man aged 25-45 years in good health.

V and J are TRBV10-3 and TRBJ2-7; 9 bases match TRBD1. Germline V gene lookup returns CDR1 ENHRY and CDR2 SYGVKD. The CDR3 contains 15 residues. With V trimmed by 2 bases and J by 2 bases, 4 bases remained unmatched. Here the CDR3 DNA reads TGTGCCATCAGTGAGACCGGGACAGGGACCTACGAGCAGTACTTC. Its protein is CAISETGTGTYEQYF.

The chain recombines TRBV6-6 with TRBJ2-7, with TRBD1 matching over 10 bases. The V and J ends lost 11 bases and 0 bases, in that order; junction bases with no gene match: 7. Germline V CDR1 and CDR2: MNHNY, SVGAGI (reference sequence). The CDR3 has 14 amino acids. The CDR3 nucleotides read TGTGCCGGTGACAGGGGGCCTAGCTCCTACGAGCAGTACTTC. Translation gives CAGDRGPSSYEQYF.

The chain carries TRBV12-3 or TRBV12-4 and TRBJ2-1, with a weak D call TRBD1 (6 bases). V was pared by 4 bases and J by 4 bases, with 11 bases between. The CDR3 has 14 amino acids. CDR3 DNA sequence: TGTGCCAGCAGTTCCCTCGACAGGTACAATGAGCAGTTCTTC. Its translation is CASSSLDRYNEQFF.

The chain recombines TRBV29-1 with TRBJ2-5, with 8 bases lining up with TRBD2. CDR3 length equals 14 residues. V lost 3 bases and J lost 1; bases outside the gene matches: 4. Per the germline V gene, CDR1 is SQVTM and CDR2 is ANQGSEA. The CDR3 is CSVEGGGFQETQYF. The DNA of the CDR3 is TGCAGCGTTGAGGGCGGGGGGTTCCAAGAGACCCAGTACTTC.

V and J are TRBV7-3 and TRBJ2-3; possibly TRBD2 for D (7 bases). The CDR3 runs 17 residues. From germline, CDR1 is SGHTA and CDR2 FQGTGA. V lost 1 base to trimming and J lost 3 bases, with 17 bases between them. The CDR3 nucleotides read TGTGCCAGCAGCTTAAGAAGGGGCGGGGGCCTTACAGATACGCAGTATTTT. It encodes CASSLRRGGGLTDTQYF.

This clonotype has just a few counts. The chain carries TRBV20-1 and TRBJ1-2; D might be TRBD1 (5 bases). The CDR3 consists of 12 residues. Between the trimmed V and J ends, which lost 0 bases and 6 bases, there was a span of 8 bases. From germline, CDR1 is DFQATT and CDR2 SNEGSKA (reference sequence). The CDR3: CSARDSGDGYTF. The CDR3 region has the DNA TGCAGTGCTAGAGATTCGGGGGATGGCTACACCTTC.

V usage is TRBV4-2 and J usage is TRBJ2-7; D not certain. Trimming took off 2 bases at V and 2 bases at J, with 13 bases between the two ends. Germline assignment: CDR1 LGHNA and CDR2 YNFKEQ. This CDR3 has 15 amino acids. The DNA for the CDR3 is TGTGCCAGCAGCCAAAATCATGACGGACCCTACGAGCAGTACTTC. This sequence encodes CASSQNHDGPYEQYF.

This clonotype was seen a handful of times. The J gene is TRBJ2-2, the V gene TRBV6-5, with D perhaps TRBD1 (5 bases). The CDR3 consists of 15 residues. Trimming stripped 2 bases from V and 2 bases from J, with 9 bases between. Germline V gives CDR1 MNHEY, CDR2 SVGAGI. The chain's CDR3 is CASSYGALNTGELFF. In nucleotides, the CDR3 is TGTGCCAGCAGTTACGGGGCGCTAAACACCGGGGAGCTGTTTTTT.

This clonotype was recorded a few times. The chain uses TRBV28 and TRBJ2-3; 9 positions match TRBD1. V dropped 4 bases and J dropped 3; count of bases not matched to a gene: 11. This CDR3 has 17 amino acids. Germline CDR1 and CDR2: MDHEN and SYDVKM. CDR3 protein: CASSWVPGTGKTDTQYF. CDR3 nucleotide sequence: TGTGCCAGCAGTTGGGTCCCGGGGACAGGGAAGACAGATACGCAGTATTTT.

The chain employs TRBV28 and TRBJ2-7, with TRBD2 matching 10 bases. Germline CDR1 and CDR2: MDHEN and SYDVKM. The trim removed 1 base at V and 4 bases at J, leaving 7 bases unmatched. This CDR3 contains 16 residues. The CDR3 sequence: CASSLSGASGGYEQYF. The CDR3 DNA is TGTGCCAGCAGTTTATCCGGGGCTAGCGGGGGTTACGAGCAGTACTTC.

For the CDR3, the DNA is TGTGCCAGCAGACACCGAGGGCTGGACAGCCCGTATGGCTACACCTTC. As protein: CASRHRGLDSPYGYTF. The chain combines TRBV6-5 with TRBJ1-2, with a tentative D call TRBD1 (6 bases). The ends were cut back, 6 bases at V and 5 bases at J, with 22 bases in the middle. This CDR3 comprises 16 residues. Germline loops: CDR1 MNHEY, CDR2 SVGAGI.

This clonotype has only a few counts. The chain has TRBV6-2 or TRBV6-3 and TRBJ2-3; D possibly uses TRBD1 or TRBD2 (5 bases each). Between the trimmed V and J ends, which lost 6 bases and 2 bases, there was a span of 9 bases. The CDR3 is 13 residues long. Germline lookup yields CDR1 MNHEY and CDR2 SVGEGT. The CDR3 loop is CASRGTNTDTQYF. In DNA, the CDR3 is TGTGCCAGCAGAGGGACCAACACAGATACGCAGTATTTT.

This clonotype came up a few times. The chain couples TRBV20-1 to TRBJ2-4, with 7 bases fitting TRBD1. The CDR3 consists of 15 residues. Germline V gives CDR1 DFQATT, CDR2 SNEGSKA (reference sequence). V lost 1 base, J lost 6 bases, and 9 bases stayed unmatched. CDR3 DNA sequence: TGCAGTGCTAGAGCTAGGACAGGTCCCGGAAACATTCAGTACTTC. Translation: CSARARTGPGNIQYF.

This clonotype appeared a single time. The V call is TRBV7-2, the J call TRBJ2-5, with D possibly being TRBD1 or TRBD2 (5 bases each). The V and J ends lost 2 bases and 2 bases respectively, with 15 bases between them. The CDR3 totals 16 residues. The germline gives CDR1 SGHTA, CDR2 FQGNSA. DNA for the CDR3: TGTGCCAGCAGCTTAAACGGTTTGGGGGTGCAAGAGACCCAGTACTTC. Translating it yields CASSLNGLGVQETQYF.

The rearrangement links TRBV5-1 to TRBJ2-1; D is unresolved. There are 11 residues in the CDR3. Deletions cut 2 bases from V and 10 bases from J, with 7 bases between. Germline values: CDR1 SGHRS, CDR2 YFSETQ. CDR3 sequence: CASSFTEEQFF. The CDR3 bases are TGCGCCAGCAGCTTTACAGAAGAGCAGTTCTTC.

This chain joins TRBV9 and TRBJ2-1; D not certain. The V and J ends lost 0 bases and 0 bases respectively, with 10 bases between them. CDR3 length equals 16 residues. CDR1 and CDR2 (germline): SGDLS, YYNGEE. Here the CDR3 DNA reads TGTGCCAGCAGCGTAGTTGTCACGAGCTCCTACAATGAGCAGTTCTTC. Translating gives CASSVVVTSSYNEQFF.

This clonotype was observed a handful of times. V and J are TRBV20-1 and TRBJ1-4, with 7 bases that match TRBD1. V shed 1 base and J 6 bases; nucleotides not matched to a gene: 8. Germline values: CDR1 DFQATT, CDR2 SNEGSKA (reference sequence). The CDR3 has 15 amino acids. CDR3 nucleotide sequence: TGCAGTGCTAGAGTCTCCGGGACAGATCATGAAAAACTGTTTTTT. It is translated as CSARVSGTDHEKLFF.

The gene calls are TRBV9 and TRBJ2-1; 10 positions match TRBD2. The CDR3 has 21 amino acids. V lost 0 bases to trimming and J lost 0 bases; unmatched junction nucleotides: 15. CDR1 SGDLS and CDR2 YYNGEE come from the germline V gene. The CDR3 sequence is CASSVATGVGLAPSSYNEQFF. The CDR3 DNA follows: TGTGCCAGCAGCGTAGCTACGGGGGTGGGACTAGCGCCGAGCTCCTACAATGAGCAGTTCTTC.

The chain uses TRBV7-8 and TRBJ1-4; D is uncertain. Germline assignment: CDR1 SGHVS and CDR2 FQNEAQ. Trimming pared 5 bases from V and 0 bases from J, leaving 13 bases between. The CDR3 has 16 residues. In DNA, the CDR3 is TGTGCCAGCAGCCCAGAGATTACTCCAACTAATGAAAAACTGTTTTTT. Its translation: CASSPEITPTNEKLFF.

The sample holds one count of this clonotype. The rearrangement uses TRBV20-1 and TRBJ2-5; 10 positions agree with TRBD2. The CDR3 runs 15 residues. Per the germline V gene, CDR1 is DFQATT and CDR2 is SNEGSKA (reference sequence). The CDR3 coding sequence is TGCAGGGGTACTAGGGGACTAGCGATTAGGAATGAGCAGTACTTC. Its protein is CRGTRGLAIRNEQYF.

This chain links TRBV4-3 with TRBJ1-4, with TRBD1 identical over 8 bases. V lost 0 bases and J lost 5; bases outside the gene matches: 5. The CDR3 runs 16 residues. Germline V gene data show CDR1 as LGHNA and CDR2 as YSLEER. The CDR3 sequence: CASSQDLTGGNEKLFF. The CDR3 coding sequence is TGCGCCAGCAGCCAAGACCTAACAGGGGGGAATGAAAAACTGTTTTTT.

The chain couples TRBV6-2 or TRBV6-3 to TRBJ2-1, with D tentatively TRBD2 (6 bases). This CDR3 contains 16 residues. Germline loops: CDR1 MNHEY, CDR2 SVGEGT. The V end lost 5 bases, the J end lost 5 bases, and 19 bases lay between the germline ends. CDR3 coding DNA: TGTGCCAGCAGTATACCTTCCGGGGGACCAAACAATGAGCAGTTCTTC. Translation gives CASSIPSGGPNNEQFF.

This clonotype was found a few times. The chain couples TRBV7-2 to TRBJ2-4; the D is unclear. The CDR3 contains 15 residues. Per germline, CDR1 SGHTA and CDR2 FQGNSA. Trimming removed 0 bases from V and 8 bases from J, with 14 bases in between. The CDR3 here is CASSLAVAKAYIQYF. The CDR3 DNA reads as TGTGCCAGCAGCTTAGCGGTAGCCAAGGCTTACATTCAGTACTTC.

V usage is TRBV28 and J usage is TRBJ2-1, with D possibly called TRBD1 or TRBD2 (5 bases each). The germline CDR1 and CDR2 sequences are MDHEN and SYDVKM. V was shortened by 4 bases and J by 6 bases, with 16 bases between the two germline ends. CDR3 size: 15 residues. CDR3 DNA sequence: TGTGCCAGCAGTTCCAGGGACCAATTTAGCAATGAGCAGTTCTTC. This gives the protein CASSSRDQFSNEQFF.

The V call is TRBV27, the J call TRBJ2-7; possible D gene TRBD2, 6 bases. Germline values: CDR1 MNHEY, CDR2 SMNVEV (reference sequence). The CDR3 contains 15 residues. Trimming removed 3 bases at V and 0 bases at J, with 12 bases between. The CDR3, as DNA: TGTGCCAGCAGTTTGACGATCGGGAGCTCCTACGAGCAGTACTTC. Translated: CASSLTIGSSYEQYF.

The chain is built from TRBV7-3 and TRBJ2-1, with 9 positions matching TRBD2. Germline trimming cut 5 bases from V and 10 bases from J; bases unmatched to any gene: 9. Germline V lookup: CDR1 SGHTA, CDR2 FQGTGA. CDR3 size: 14 residues. CDR3 nucleotide sequence: TGTGCCAGCAGCCAGAGCGGGGGGTGGGGAGAGCAGTTCTTC. As protein: CASSQSGGWGEQFF.

This clonotype has just a few counts. Its ends do not fully match the called genes, so a read error is possible. The chain combines TRBV7-7 with TRBJ2-5; D is possibly TRBD2 (6 bases). The CDR3 length is 15 residues. In germline, CDR1 is SSHAT, CDR2 FNYEAQ (reference sequence). This CDR3 is CASSLVGTRKETQYF. The CDR3, as DNA: TGTGCTAGCAGCTTAGTGGGGACTCGGAAAGAGACCCAGTACTTC.

The chain links TRBV5-1 to TRBJ2-1; D uncertain. Deletions cut 0 bases from V and 0 bases from J, with 7 bases between. Per the germline V gene, CDR1 is SGHRS and CDR2 is YFSETQ. The CDR3 has 15 amino acids. As DNA, the CDR3 is TGCGCCAGCAGCTTGGAGTTCCACTCCTACAATGAGCAGTTCTTC. Translated, it gives CASSLEFHSYNEQFF.

The chain couples TRBV29-1 to TRBJ1-2; 7 bases are a match to TRBD1. Germline CDR1 is SQVTM and CDR2 is ANQGSEA. V lost 7 bases and J lost 4; bases outside the gene matches: 6. The CDR3 loop spans 12 amino acids. This CDR3 reads CSGTGDVYGYTF. The CDR3 DNA reads as TGCAGCGGGACAGGTGACGTCTATGGCTACACCTTC. Using reference TRBV29-1 and TRBJ1-2 for the parts outside the CDR3, the full variable domain is SAVISQKPSRDICQRGTSLTIQCQVDSQVTMMFWYRQQPGQSLTLIATANQGSEATYESGFVIDKFPISRPNLTFSTLTVSNMSPEDSSIYLCSGTGDVYGYTFGSGTRLTVV.

This sequence joins TRBV7-7 and TRBJ2-3; 8 nucleotides line up with TRBD1. The CDR3 spans 14 residues. The trim removed 5 bases at V and 2 bases at J, leaving 3 bases unmatched. Germline CDR1 SSHAT, CDR2 FNYEAQ (reference sequence). CDR3 DNA sequence: TGTGCCAGCAGCGGGGACAGGCCCACAGATACGCAGTATTTT. Protein: CASSGDRPTDTQYF.

This clonotype has more than one count but fewer than ten. This sequence joins TRBV20-1 and TRBJ2-4; D perhaps matches TRBD2 (6 bases). The J call may be mistaken, given a closer DNA end match to TRBJ2-7. The germline CDR1 and CDR2 sequences are DFQATT and SNEGSKA (reference sequence). The CDR3 length is 14 residues. The CDR3 here is CSATQLAPLGEQYF. DNA for the CDR3: TGCAGTGCCACACAACTAGCACCCCTGGGCGAGCAGTACTTC.

The rearrangement uses TRBV29-1 and TRBJ2-7; 8 bases map to TRBD1. Germline V lookup: CDR1 SQVTM, CDR2 ANQGSEA. V gave up 7 bases and J gave up 2 bases; unmatched junction bases: 10. The CDR3 spans 14 residues. CDR3 residues: CSAKKGTGPYEQYF. CDR3 coding DNA: TGCAGCGCCAAGAAGGGGACAGGCCCCTACGAGCAGTACTTC.